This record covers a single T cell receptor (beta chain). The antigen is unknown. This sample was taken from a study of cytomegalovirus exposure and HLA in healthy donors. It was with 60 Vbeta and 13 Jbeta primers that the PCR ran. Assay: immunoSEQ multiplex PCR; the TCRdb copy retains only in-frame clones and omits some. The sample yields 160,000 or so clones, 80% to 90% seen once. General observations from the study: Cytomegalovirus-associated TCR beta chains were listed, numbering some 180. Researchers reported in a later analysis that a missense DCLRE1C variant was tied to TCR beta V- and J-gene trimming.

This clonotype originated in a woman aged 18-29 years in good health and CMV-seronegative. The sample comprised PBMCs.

The CDR3 sequence: CASSYRLADSYNEQFF. In nucleotides, the CDR3 is TGTGCCAGCAGTTACCGACTAGCGGACTCGTACAATGAGCAGTTCTTC. This rearrangement joins TRBV6-5 to TRBJ2-1, with TRBD2 matching over 9 bases. This CDR3 is built from 16 residues. The junction had 6 bases not matched to a gene; V was cut back by 2 bases and J by 4 bases. The germline gives CDR1 MNHEY, CDR2 SVGAGI.